Listed here are 27 T cell receptor beta chains from one sample, sequenced in a study of control samples from healthy donors and cancer patients. Assay used: immunoSEQ multiplex PCR; TCRdb lists only in-frame clones, some missing. The sample lists 150,000 to 200,000 clones; approximately 94% were seen once. The sample consisted of blood. The source of these receptors is a woman aged 18-29 years in good health.

V gene TRBV28 combines with J gene TRBJ2-5; 11 nucleotides agree with TRBD2. The germline V gene encodes CDR1 MDHEN and CDR2 SYDVKM. The CDR3 runs to 17 residues. The J segment lost 3 bases and the V segment lost 6 bases, leaving 12 bases of the junction unmatched. CDR3 bases: TGTGCCAGCAGCCCAAACAACCCACTAGCGGGAGAAGAGACCCAGTACTTC. This gives the protein CASSPNNPLAGEETQYF. The whole variable domain, remainder taken from reference TRBV28 and TRBJ2-5, is DVKVTQSSRYLVKRTGEKVFLECVQDMDHENMFWYRQDPGLGLRLIYFSYDVKMKEKGDIPEGYSVSREKKERFSLILESASTNQTSMYLCASSPNNPLAGEETQYFGPGTRLLVL.

V gene TRBV11-3 combines with J gene TRBJ2-1; D is unclear. Trimming took 3 bases from V and 1 from J, leaving 16 bases between them. This CDR3 has 17 residues. CDR1 and CDR2 (germline): SGHNT, YENEEA. The DNA for the CDR3 is TGTGCCAGCAGCTTTATTACCCTAGTCAGGTCCTACAATGAGCAGTTCTTC. This gives the protein CASSFITLVRSYNEQFF. The full variable domain, its missing parts supplied by reference TRBV11-3 and TRBJ2-1, is EAGVVQSPRYKIIEKKQPVAFWCNPISGHNTLYWYLQNLGQGPELLIRYENEEAVDDSQLPKDRFSAERLKGVDSTLKIQPAELGDSAVYLCASSFITLVRSYNEQFFGPGTRLTVL.

The rearrangement links TRBV5-4 to TRBJ1-1; 10 nucleotides agree with TRBD1. The V gene's germline CDR1 is SGHNT and CDR2 YYREEE (reference sequence). The CDR3 spans 15 residues. V gave up 4 bases and J gave up 4 bases; unmatched junction bases: 7. The CDR3 reads CASSPTGGRGTEAFF. The CDR3 DNA follows: TGTGCCAGCAGCCCGACAGGGGGCAGGGGCACTGAAGCTTTCTTT.

On this clone itself: Other DNA sequences of this sample code for an identical CDR3. V is TRBV5-1 and J is TRBJ2-2; 7 bases map to TRBD2. Germline CDR1 and CDR2: SGHRS and YFSETQ. V lost 0 bases to trimming and J lost 1 base; unmatched junction nucleotides: 0. CDR3 length: 15 amino acids. The CDR3 region is CASSLAGGNTGELFF. The CDR3 DNA reads TGCGCCAGCAGCTTGGCGGGGGGGAACACCGGGGAGCTGTTTTTT.

The rearrangement links TRBV12-3 or TRBV12-4 to TRBJ1-2; D is unclear. V gave up 7 bases and J gave up 0 bases, with 6 bases separating them. CDR3 length: 12 amino acids. Written as DNA, the CDR3 is TGTGCCAGCACCCTAACTAACTATGGCTACACCTTC. Translation: CASTLTNYGYTF.

This clone was seen only a few times. The chain couples TRBV19 to TRBJ1-1; 7 nucleotides align to TRBD1. The CDR3 consists of 14 residues. Trimming took 5 bases from V and 0 from J; bases not matched to a gene: 3. Looked up from germline, CDR1 is LNHDA and CDR2 is SQIVND (reference sequence). CDR3 nucleotide sequence: TGTGCCAGTAGTTGGGGACAGATGAACACTGAAGCTTTCTTT. Its translation: CASSWGQMNTEAFF.

The rearrangement joins TRBV2 to TRBJ1-1, with 8 positions matching TRBD1. The CDR3 extends over 14 amino acids. Unmatched junction bases numbered 7, after V lost 7 bases and J lost 3 bases. Germline V gives CDR1 SNHLY, CDR2 FYNNEI. This chain's CDR3 is CASTRTGIDTEAFF. CDR3 bases: TGTGCCAGCACTAGGACAGGGATTGACACTGAAGCTTTCTTT.

This clone showed up just once. The chain couples TRBV15 to TRBJ2-1, with TRBD1 as a possible D gene (6 bases). V lost 0 bases and J 10 bases, leaving 22 bases between the germline ends. Germline CDR1 and CDR2: LNHNV and YYDKDF (reference sequence). The CDR3 length is 17 residues. The CDR3 nucleotides are TGTGCCACCAGCAGAGACAACAGGGAAGGGGTACTAAGGGAGCAGTTCTTC. This encodes CATSRDNREGVLREQFF.

This clone was detected once. The chain employs TRBV5-5 and TRBJ2-1, with 9 bases fitting TRBD2. After removal of 0 bases from V and 1 base from J, the junction contained 2 bases not matched to a gene. This CDR3 is built from 16 residues. The germline V gene encodes CDR1 SGHKS and CDR2 YYEKEE (reference sequence). The CDR3 nucleotides are TGTGCCAGCAGCTTGGCCCTAGCGGGATCCTACAATGAGCAGTTCTTC. Protein: CASSLALAGSYNEQFF.

The chain combines TRBV6-1 with TRBJ1-4, with TRBD1 as a possible D gene (5 bases). This CDR3 contains 12 residues. V was shortened by 6 bases and J by 15 bases, with 17 bases between the two germline ends. Germline CDR1 reads MNHNS; CDR2 reads SASEGT. CDR3 sequence: CASRGRTRNMFF. The CDR3, as DNA: TGTGCCAGCAGAGGAAGGACACGGAACATGTTTTTT.

The V gene is TRBV7-9, the J gene TRBJ1-2; a possible D gene is TRBD1 (6 bases). Germline loops: CDR1 SEHNR, CDR2 FQNEAQ (reference sequence). This CDR3 is built from 15 residues. The V and J ends lost 5 bases and 4 bases respectively, with 17 bases between them. This chain's CDR3 is CASSPGGQGTYGYTF. CDR3 nucleotide sequence: TGTGCCAGCAGCCCCGGGGGGCAGGGGACCTATGGCTACACCTTC. The full variable domain, completed using reference TRBV7-9 and TRBJ1-2, is DTGVSQNPRHKITKRGQNVTFRCDPISEHNRLYWYRQTLGQGPEFLTYFQNEAQLEKSRLLSDRFSAERPKGSFSTLEIQRTEQGDSAMYLCASSPGGQGTYGYTFGSGTRLTVV.

The V call is TRBV7-2, the J call TRBJ2-5; 8 bases are shared with TRBD1. Per germline, CDR1 SGHTA and CDR2 FQGNSA. J gave up 3 bases and V 4 bases, and 1 base lay outside the gene matches. The CDR3 is 13 amino acids. The CDR3 DNA reads TGTGCCAGCAGCTGGGACAGGAAAGAGACCCAGTACTTC. Translating gives CASSWDRKETQYF.

The chain joins TRBV10-3 to TRBJ1-6; 7 bases are shared with TRBD1. Losses at the gene ends were 6 bases for V and 1 base for J; bases not matched to a gene: 9. CDR3 length: 17 amino acids. Germline values: CDR1 ENHRY, CDR2 SYGVKD. The CDR3 here is CAIRAGGGTSYNSPLHF. CDR3 bases: TGTGCCATCAGGGCAGGGGGGGGTACGTCCTATAATTCACCCCTCCACTTT.

The V gene is TRBV6-5, the J gene TRBJ1-1; 7 positions agree with TRBD1. Per germline, CDR1 MNHEY and CDR2 SVGAGI. The CDR3 consists of 14 residues. The V segment lost 6 bases and the J segment 11 bases; nucleotides outside the gene matches: 15. In DNA form, the CDR3 reads TGTGCCAGCAGCTACGACAGGGAAGTATTGGTGGCTTTCTTT. The encoded protein is CASSYDREVLVAFF.

This chain connects TRBV7-9 to TRBJ2-1; 14 bases line up with TRBD2. With V trimmed by 6 bases and J by 3 bases, 1 base remained unmatched. This CDR3 region has 15 residues. Looked up from germline, CDR1 is SEHNR and CDR2 is FQNEAQ (reference sequence). Here the CDR3 reads CASRGLAGDYNEQFF. The CDR3 DNA reads TGTGCCAGCAGGGGACTAGCGGGGGACTACAATGAGCAGTTCTTC.

The CDR3 loop is CASSLPSSYEQYF. The DNA for the CDR3 is TGTGCCAGCAGCTTACCCAGCTCCTACGAGCAGTACTTC. V and J are TRBV7-9 and TRBJ2-7; D ambiguous. Trimming cost V 2 bases and J 0 bases, with 5 bases left between them. Germline V CDR1 and CDR2: SEHNR, FQNEAQ (reference sequence). The CDR3 covers 13 residues.

This clone was counted once. J is TRBJ1-1 and V is TRBV5-1, with a possible D match to TRBD1 (6 bases). V dropped 4 bases and J dropped 0 bases, with 16 bases sitting between them. The CDR3 is 16 residues long. The germline V gene has CDR1 SGHRS and CDR2 YFSETQ. The CDR3 sequence: CASSKDSVYMNTEAFF. The DNA of the CDR3 is TGCGCCAGCAGCAAGGACAGTGTGTACATGAACACTGAAGCTTTCTTT. Drawing the rest from reference TRBV5-1 and TRBJ1-1, the complete variable domain is KAGVTQTPRYLIKTRGQQVTLSCSPISGHRSVSWYQQTPGQGLQFLFEYFSETQRNKGNFPGRFSGRQFSNSRSEMNVSTLELGDSALYLCASSKDSVYMNTEAFFGQGTRLTVV.

The chain employs TRBV7-8 and TRBJ1-1; D is ambiguous. Germline CDR1 and CDR2: SGHVS and FQNEAQ. This CDR3 is built from 14 residues. V was pared by 1 base and J by 0 bases, with 6 bases between. The CDR3: CASSLVSLNTEAFF. CDR3 in DNA: TGTGCCAGCAGCTTAGTTTCGTTGAACACTGAAGCTTTCTTT.

This clone was seen a single time. The genes are TRBV27 and TRBJ1-1; D not certain. CDR3 length: 15 residues. Trimming stripped 3 bases from V and 1 base from J, with 12 bases between. Germline lookup yields CDR1 MNHEY and CDR2 SMNVEV (reference sequence). Here the CDR3 DNA reads TGTGCCAGCAGTTTGGCCCGACTTGCGAACACTGAAGCTTTCTTT. As protein: CASSLARLANTEAFF.

CDR3 residues: CASRLGQGNYEQYF. CDR3 nucleotides: TGTGCCAGCAGGCTGGGACAGGGGAACTACGAGCAGTACTTC. The chain links TRBV6-5 to TRBJ2-7, with 10 positions matching TRBD1. CDR3 size: 14 residues. V was pared by 6 bases and J by 3 bases, with 5 bases of the junction left unmatched. Germline CDR1 MNHEY, CDR2 SVGAGI.

J is TRBJ2-2 and V is TRBV5-4; tentatively, D is TRBD2 (5 bases). This CDR3 spans 13 amino acids. In germline, CDR1 is SGHNT, CDR2 YYREEE (reference sequence). V shed 0 bases and J shed 5 bases, with 5 bases lying between them. The DNA for the CDR3 is TGTGCCAGCAGCTTGGGAGGGACCGGGGAGCTGTTTTTT. This gives the protein CASSLGGTGELFF.

V and J are TRBV29-1 and TRBJ2-5, with 9 bases fitting TRBD2. Per germline, CDR1 SQVTM and CDR2 ANQGSEA. The CDR3 has 14 residues. The ends lost 3 bases at V and 5 bases at J; junction bases unmatched: 7. The CDR3 protein is CSVELAGFDETQYF. In DNA form, the CDR3 reads TGCAGCGTTGAGCTAGCGGGATTTGATGAGACCCAGTACTTC.

The gene calls are TRBV10-3 and TRBJ2-5; D is possibly TRBD1 (5 bases). CDR1 is ENHRY, CDR2 SYGVKD, per germline. V was cut by 11 bases and J by 3 bases, with 13 bases left in between. The CDR3 is 12 residues long. CDR3 nucleotide sequence: TGTGCCGTGTCTCAGGGTAAAGAGACCCAGTACTTC. It yields the protein CAVSQGKETQYF.

The chain combines TRBV4-3 with TRBJ1-6, with D maybe TRBD1 (6 bases). The V end was cut by 4 bases, the J end by 7 bases, with 20 bases between. The CDR3 is 17 residues long. Germline V gene lookup returns CDR1 LGHNA and CDR2 YSLEER. The CDR3 sequence: CASSPWGTPSRNSPLHF. CDR3 sequence (DNA): TGCGCCAGCAGCCCCTGGGGGACACCCTCTAGAAATTCACCCCTCCACTTT.

The J gene is TRBJ1-6, the V gene TRBV10-2, with TRBD1 matching over 9 bases. The J segment lost 6 bases and the V segment lost 0 bases, leaving 3 bases of the junction unmatched. The germline V gene has CDR1 WSHSY and CDR2 SAAADI. The CDR3 spans 16 residues. As DNA, the CDR3 is TGCGCCAGCAGTGAGTCGACAGGGGGTCGTAATTCACCCCTCCACTTT. It specifies CASSESTGGRNSPLHF.

This chain uses TRBV5-5 with TRBJ2-1; 8 bases are shared with TRBD2. Germline V gene lookup returns CDR1 SGHKS and CDR2 YYEKEE (reference sequence). The CDR3 is 16 amino acids. With V trimmed by 4 bases and J by 4 bases, 10 bases remained unmatched. CDR3 coding DNA: TGTGCCAGCAGCCCCGGGGGGGGTAACACGTACAATGAGCAGTTCTTC. Translation gives CASSPGGGNTYNEQFF.

This chain joins TRBV6-2 or TRBV6-3 and TRBJ1-1; tentative D call: TRBD1 (6 bases). CDR1 MNHEY and CDR2 SVGEGT come from the germline V gene. V lost 3 bases to trimming and J lost 0 bases, with 11 bases between them. This CDR3 is built from 15 residues. The CDR3, as DNA: TGTGCCAGCAGTTATAGCAGGGGTATGAACACTGAAGCTTTCTTT. This encodes CASSYSRGMNTEAFF.